This T cell receptor (beta chain) was captured by sequencing in a study of identifying expanded T cells in peripheral blood. Overall study results and limits: Differentially abundant clones: about 1.2 between replicates, around 16 at approximately two weeks, approximately 19 at four. Variance in clone template counts between approximately 2-week samples significantly increased with total template count across all healthy donors.

This clone was found a few times. The antigen remains undetermined. Here immunoSEQ multiplex PCR was the method, and the copy in TCRdb shows in-frame clones only, minus some. The sample records approximately 100,000 clones, approximately 90% being singletons. The germline V gene has CDR1 SGHVS and CDR2 FQNEAQ. This CDR3 contains 14 residues. The V end lost 4 bases, the J end lost 1 base, and 9 bases lay between the germline ends. During the collection period, no donor immune events like infections were recorded. Sequencing was carried out using blood. This rearrangement joins TRBV7-8 to TRBJ2-3; TRBD1 is a possible D gene (5 bases). This clonotype was obtained from a person aged 18 to 70 in good health. CDR3: CASSSLRGTDTQYF. CDR3 coding DNA: TGTGCCAGCAGCTCCCTCAGGGGCACAGATACGCAGTATTTT. Together with reference TRBV7-8 and TRBJ2-3, the CDR3 gives the full variable domain: GAGVSQSPRYKVAKRGQDVALRCDPISGHVSLFWYQQALGQGPEFLTYFQNEAQLDKSGLPSDRFFAERPEGSVSTLKIQRTQQEDSAVYLCASSSLRGTDTQYFGPGTRLTVL.